Listed below are T cell receptor beta chains from one sample, sequenced in a study of CD8+ T cells in alopecia areata. Profiled with immunoSEQ multiplex PCR; TCRdb holds only in-frame clones, not every one. This sample carries tens of thousands of clones, roughly 60% of them seen once, and the ten largest clones take under 20%. The sample here was CD8+ T cells sorted from blood, taken at week 0. The receptors stem from a human donor with alopecia areata. The CDR3 runs from the conserved cysteine through the conserved F or W. Each record gives: V gene, J gene, CDR3 length, clone size, D gene, CDR3 protein, CDR3 DNA. D genes are given only for firm matches. Where a row states a size, it is once, few, many or the class of an expanded clone; other rows omit it.

V: TRBV23-1; J: TRBJ1-5; length: 13; size: NA; D: NA; CDR3: CASSPGCNQPQHF; DNA: TGCGCCAGCAGTCCAGGTTGCAATCAGCCCCAGCATTTT
V: TRBV6-5; J: TRBJ1-1; length: 14; size: NA; D: TRBD1; CDR3: CASSPTIRTGETFF; DNA: TGTGCCAGCAGCCCAACCATCCGAACAGGGGAAACTTTCTTT
V: TRBV7-9; J: TRBJ2-7; length: 13; size: NA; D: NA; CDR3: CASSLVTGYEQYF; DNA: TGTGCCAGCAGCTTAGTTACAGGGTACGAGCAGTACTTC
V: TRBV5-4; J: TRBJ2-3; length: 16; size: few; D: NA; CDR3: CASSRASSWDTDTQYF; DNA: TGTGCCAGCAGCCGCGCGTCCAGTTGGGACACAGATACGCAGTATTTT
V: TRBV7-9; J: TRBJ2-3; length: 16; size: NA; D: TRBD1; CDR3: CASSLPEQGATDTQYF; DNA: TGTGCCAGCAGCTTACCCGAACAGGGGGCAACAGATACGCAGTATTTT
V: TRBV7-9; J: TRBJ1-5; length: 14; size: many; D: TRBD1; CDR3: CASSSGGGNRPQHF; DNA: TGTGCCAGCAGCTCAGGGGGAGGGAATAGGCCCCAGCATTTT
V: TRBV2; J: TRBJ2-1; length: 16; size: NA; D: NA; CDR3: CASTSDPGSSYNEQFF; DNA: TGTGCCAGCACATCCGACCCAGGGAGCTCCTACAATGAGCAGTTCTTC
V: TRBV13; J: TRBJ2-7; length: 14; size: few; D: TRBD2; CDR3: CASSSGLAGYEQYF; DNA: TGTGCCAGCAGCTCGGGACTAGCGGGTTACGAGCAGTACTTC
V: TRBV15; J: TRBJ1-2; length: 13; size: NA; D: NA; CDR3: CATSSGTVYGYTF; DNA: TGTGCCACCAGCAGCGGGACCGTTTATGGCTACACCTTC
V: TRBV2; J: TRBJ1-1; length: 13; size: NA; D: NA; CDR3: CASSEGRRAEAFF; DNA: TGTGCCAGCAGTGAGGGTCGTAGGGCTGAAGCTTTCTTT
V: TRBV4-2; J: TRBJ2-1; length: 15; size: few; D: NA; CDR3: CASSPDLSSYNEQFF; DNA: TGTGCCAGCAGCCCCGACTTGAGCTCCTACAATGAGCAGTTCTTC
V: TRBV29-1; J: TRBJ2-7; length: 14; size: few; D: TRBD2; CDR3: CSGEGPGLTYEQYF; DNA: TGCAGCGGGGAGGGACCAGGTTTAACCTACGAGCAGTACTTC
V: TRBV11-2; J: TRBJ2-3; length: 14; size: NA; D: NA; CDR3: CASSLWGGPDTQYF; DNA: TGTGCCAGCAGCTTATGGGGGGGCCCAGATACGCAGTATTTT
V: TRBV29-1; J: TRBJ2-1; length: 14; size: NA; D: TRBD2; CDR3: CSVAGTSGSNEQFF; DNA: TGCAGCGTTGCCGGGACTAGCGGGAGCAATGAGCAGTTCTTC
V: TRBV13; J: TRBJ2-1; length: 19; size: NA; D: NA; CDR3: CASSFWQSGAPSSYNEQFF; DNA: TGTGCCAGCAGCTTTTGGCAGTCGGGGGCCCCCAGCTCCTACAATGAGCAGTTCTTC